The clone carrying this T cell receptor beta chain was observed a single time. The antigen is unknown. This sample is drawn from a study of shared clonotypes between healthy human individuals. Per the original methods: Quality scores were absent from the junction-only immunoSEQ sequences, so filtering differed. Clones were sequenced by immunoSEQ multiplex PCR, and TCRdb holds only the in-frame ones, with some missing. V, J and clone size are taken as reported in that table, and D and trimming were inferred from the DNA itself. The sample shows 550,000 to 700,000 clones, more than 70% of them seen only once. Germline V gives CDR1 SGDLS, CDR2 YYNGEE. Trimming removed 5 bases at V and 11 bases at J, with 22 bases between. The CDR3 totals 14 residues. Study-wide points: Estimated clonotype richness was generally higher in naive than memory subsets.

The receptor's source is a woman aged 30 to 39 in good health. The V and J genes are TRBV9 and TRBJ1-1; a possible D gene is TRBD1 (6 bases). The specimen was memory CD4+ T cells sorted from blood. Subset: CD45RA-negative fraction. CDR3 region: CASSKGGIVLEAFF. The CDR3 nucleotides are TGTGCCAGCAGTAAAGGGGGTATCGTGCTGGAGGCTTTCTTT.